This T cell receptor (beta chain) was sequenced in a study of T cell responses to AZD1222 COVID-19 vaccine. Study details: Second-dose timings of about 4 or about 12 weeks were pooled.

The CDR3 has 15 amino acids. V was clipped by 5 bases and J by 3 bases; unmatched bases: 5. CDR1 is SGHTA and CDR2 is FQGTGA in the germline V gene. Study-wide findings and caveats: Females made up more of the donors, who were largely white British, and clonal diversity may have come out too low. Among spike-specific TCRs, nearly half reportedly target unmutated variant regions.

Method: immunoSEQ multiplex PCR; TCRdb's copy keeps in-frame clones and lacks some. The table lists 90,000 to 110,000 clones, 82% of them singletons. Of note for this clone: What it binds is unknown.

This clonotype was sampled from an adult in good health. V usage is TRBV7-3 and J usage is TRBJ2-2; TRBD1 matches at 8 bases. Sequenced here: peripheral blood, sampled on day 0 of AZD1222 vaccination. CDR3 amino acids: CASSAGQGYTGELFF. CDR3 DNA: TGTGCCAGCAGCGCCGGACAGGGCTACACCGGGGAGCTGTTTTTT.